This TCR beta chain was sequenced during a study of cytomegalovirus exposure and HLA in healthy donors listed by TCRdb under 2017. About the study as a whole: According to an earlier analysis of several hundred of the donors, about 190 million T cells yielded 90 million to 140 million unique TCR beta sequences and around 280 Gb of sequence data. HLA typing included class I and class II loci at four-digit resolution. Among the approximately 400 genotyped donors, 81% belonged to the genetic ancestry cluster associated with self-reported Caucasian donors. In addition to the first cohort of several hundred subjects, a separate validation cohort of 120 different subjects was used. An early release that covered 640 HLA-typed donors contained about 300 gigabases of sequencing data and roughly 84 million unique TCR sequences. Across about 380 genotyped donors of the cohort, an average of approximately 240,000 unique TCR beta nucleotide sequences per donor were sequenced, and roughly 20% of those sequences were non-productive. The study used immunosequencing to profile the T cell repertoires of some 600 subjects and linked those repertoires to cytomegalovirus serostatus. Because of strong linkage in the cohort, a few DR-DQ haplotypes were treated as single units for association and clustering. Donor age, sex, ethnicity and CMV serostatus were compiled alongside the repertoire data. The number of typed donors differed by locus: about 620-630 for A, B, C, DRB1 and DQB1; some 500 for DQA1; approximately 600 for DPA1; and about 450 for DPB1. All discovery cohort repertoires had been generated using a single sequencing platform. An earlier analysis of some 600 of the donors applied high-throughput TCR beta sequencing to assess whether each TCR beta V gene segment acted as functional or pseudogenic. Genome-wide SNP genotypes for about 65% of the 666 donors were used in a later genetic analysis, which treated that subset as a discovery cohort. To predict cytomegalovirus infection status, the study brought together high-throughput TCR immunosequencing, statistical association of individual TCRs with disease status, and machine learning. In the later analysis, no new phenotypic data were used to find candidate immune exposures; instead, reliance was placed on TCR beta sequences and their occurrence across donors. To study patterns of TCR occurrence, a later analysis re-analyzed previously published TCR beta repertoires from 666 donors and added high-resolution HLA genotyping. The study aimed to test whether signatures of past pathogen exposure could be identified by cataloging public T cell receptors. On the study overall, not on this receptor specifically: Linkage disequilibrium might explain the correlated functional status among segregating V segments, but an unknown experimental factor could not be excluded. A later analysis reported that several top co-occurrence clusters appeared linked to parvovirus B19, influenza, CMV and Epstein-Barr virus. A group of highly shared sequence variants was considered likely to be a technical artifact of the sequencing pipeline. In a later analysis, HLA-associated TCR beta chains showed more clonal expansion and lower generation probabilities than non-associated chains that were equally common. Because counts were too low, some 17 rarely observed V segments, including chromosome 9 orphons, were left out of the earlier analysis of about 500 of the donors. Because some donors lacked HLA typing at each locus, the association tests relied only on the typed subset. A few of the identified cytomegalovirus-associated TCR beta chains were confirmed in vitro to be specific for cytomegalovirus antigens. In an earlier analysis of some 500 of the donors, most TCR beta V segments were observed in productive rearrangements about 90% or about 30% of the time, broadly matching IMGT annotations. An association between a missense DCLRE1C variant and V-gene and J-gene trimming of TCR beta chains was found in a later genetic analysis and replicated in an independent cohort. Assigning TCR associations to individual alleles was difficult when HLA alleles, especially DR and DQ, strongly co-occurred. Across donors, most TCR sequences were observed very rarely, whereas some public TCRs were present in many individuals. The classifier was reported to diagnose cytomegalovirus status with high specificity and sensitivity in both the original cohort and the validation cohort. The authors suggested that the approach could potentially be extended to other disease states and immunological phenotypes. Roughly uniform sequencing depth across donors was assumed in presence/absence analyses, although this assumption may not hold. Specific HLA alleles were associated with 15,000 to 20,000 TCR beta sequences at a false discovery rate of 0.05 in a later analysis. The study gave a list of around 170 TCR beta chains associated with cytomegalovirus. A later genetic analysis reported fewer N-insertions in productive TCRs among donors in an Asian-associated ancestry cluster than the roughly 640-donor mean. This cohort had only TCR beta chains sequenced, and the lack of alpha or paired-chain data limited which features could be detected. In a later analysis, the rate of TCR association differed among HLA loci, with DRB1 alleles having the most associated TCRs and HLA-C alleles having the fewest. Immune exposure information for the cohort was limited to CMV serostatus. A further reported finding was that TCR beta sequences accurately predicted the HLA-A and HLA-B alleles for most subjects in the first cohort. Most CMV-associated TCR beta chains appeared to be HLA-restricted in a later analysis, and the HLA associations seemed to be driven largely by CMV exposure. Some IMGT-functional V segments, including TRBV6-2 and TRBV6-3, could not be distinguished by the 87-base-pair reads and were therefore excluded.

The CDR3 starts with the cysteine, ends with the phenylalanine, and has 16 residues. The sequence is cut down to CDR3 DNA, 48 bases in frame from base 1. Unmatched junction bases come to 10, with V trimmed by 4 bases and J by 3 bases. The germline V gene specifies MDHEN as CDR1 and SYDVKM as CDR2. Turning to this clone: What antigen it recognizes has not been identified. The record has no base qualities; no much larger clone is one base away.

The cohort comprised around 700 healthy bone marrow donors. All cohort members were sampled while nominally healthy, although unrecorded immune exposures were likely present. The donor was CMV seropositive and belonged to the group of over 250 seropositive cohort members. A peripheral blood sample was collected from each donor, and TCR beta sequencing was performed on peripheral blood mononuclear cells. The Qiagen DNeasy Blood Extraction Kit was used to extract genomic DNA from the blood cell samples. Receptor amplification or capture employed the immunoSEQ multiplex PCR assay. A mixture of 60 forward primers for TCR Vbeta segments and 13 reverse primers for TCR Jbeta segments was used in the multiplex PCR. The CDR3 region of rearranged TCR beta genes was amplified from genomic DNA with a multiplex PCR assay. The amplified TCR beta libraries were sequenced on the Illumina HiSeq System as 87-base-pair reads. The original pipeline was this. A later analysis tallied roughly 78 million unique TCR beta chains across the 610 or so repertoires, and approximately 9.9 million of those chains were shared by two or more donors. A nearest-neighbor algorithm error-corrected the raw reads and collapsed the reads into unique sequences, merging closely related sequences to remove PCR and sequencing errors. To assign V, D and J gene segments, CDR3 sequences were aligned to IMGT reference sequences. For a sequence to be retained, at least a six-nucleotide match to both a V gene segment and a J gene segment was required. Rearrangements were called productive when the CDR3 lacked stop codons and stayed in frame with V and J; all others were non-productive. Following IMGT convention, CDR3 was defined as the stretch from the second conserved V-encoded cysteine up to the conserved J-encoded phenylalanine. The earlier analysis of about 500 of the donors excluded sequences that lacked an unambiguous match to a single V gene segment. An earlier analysis of a few hundred of the donors called V segments functional above 56.7% productive rearrangements and segregating when the between-donor standard deviation exceeded 5%. To diagnose cytomegalovirus status from the catalog of TCR beta chain sequences, a statistical classification framework was built. In a later analysis, V and J genes were assigned by comparing TCR nucleotide sequences against IMGT/GENE-DB human TR gene sequences. Using the TCRdist pipeline, a later analysis assigned CDR3 sequences along with most-parsimonious VDJ recombination scenarios. In a later analysis, every TCR beta chain was defined by the combination of its CDR3 amino acid sequence and its V-gene family, and reads without a unique V-gene family were dropped. To address suspected cross-contamination and a sequencing artifact, a later analysis removed around 600 highly shared, low-generation-probability nucleotide sequences. In a later analysis, a clonal expansion index for each public chain was calculated from normalized within-repertoire ranks of inferred template counts. In a later analysis, generation probabilities were computed using a VDJ recombination model fitted to out-of-frame rearrangements, and the results were checked against IGoR. In a later analysis, hypergeometric tests were used to score TCR-TCR, TCR-HLA and TCR-CMV co-occurrence, with a repertoire-size bias correction applied to TCR pairs. A later analysis estimated false discovery rates by permuting HLA or CMV assignments 20 times. A later analysis grouped co-occurring TCRs with DBSCAN, adding TCRdist sequence similarity when clustering within HLA-allele-positive subsets. For co-occurrence clustering, repertoires with fewer than 30,000 or more than 120,000 public chains were excluded, along with about five repertoires with anomalous nucleotide sharing. In its TCRdb copy, this immuneACCESS table keeps in-frame sequences only and misses some clones. Where compared with another copy, unresolved V genes explain less than half of these, and the others have no known cause. The D gene and trimming were derived from the DNA, and the V and J assignments and clone size from that table. The sample table contains nearly 200,000 clones; only one count was recorded for approximately 78% of them. 6.5% of the sample rests with the top ten.

Specimen: PBMCs. The chain links TRBV28 with TRBJ2-7; 9 central nucleotides agree with TRBD2. The source is a woman aged 50 to 60 in good health and CMV-seropositive. CDR3 loop: CASSSGFAGGFYEQYF. DNA sequence: TGTGCCAGCAGTTCGGGGTTTGCGGGGGGGTTCTACGAGCAGTACTTC.